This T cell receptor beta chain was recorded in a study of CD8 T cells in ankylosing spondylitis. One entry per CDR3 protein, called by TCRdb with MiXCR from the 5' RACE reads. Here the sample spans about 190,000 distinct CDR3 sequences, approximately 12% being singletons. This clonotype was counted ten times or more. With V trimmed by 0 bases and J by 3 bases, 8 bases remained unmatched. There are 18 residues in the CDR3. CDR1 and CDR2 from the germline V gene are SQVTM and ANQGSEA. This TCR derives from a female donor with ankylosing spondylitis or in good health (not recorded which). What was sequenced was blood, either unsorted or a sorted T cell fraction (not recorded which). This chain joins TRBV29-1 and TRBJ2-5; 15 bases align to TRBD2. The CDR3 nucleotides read TGCAGCGTTGAAGATCCGGGACTAGCGGGAGGATGGAAAGAGACCCAGTACTTC. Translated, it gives CSVEDPGLAGGWKETQYF.